The 20 T cell receptor beta chains given below trace back to one sample, sequenced in a study of blood T cell repertoires in COVID-19. Method: immunoSEQ multiplex PCR; TCRdb's copy keeps in-frame clones and lacks some. The sample records 55,000 to 65,000 clones, 75% to 95% being singletons. The sequencing sample was made of peripheral blood. The receptors stem from a human donor in a cohort sampled during active COVID-19.

The chain joins TRBV7-8 to TRBJ2-3; D might be TRBD2 (5 bases). The V gene's germline CDR1 is SGHVS and CDR2 FQNEAQ. The V end lost 10 bases, the J end lost 0 bases, and 17 bases lay between the germline ends. This CDR3 is built from 15 residues. As DNA, the CDR3 is TGTGCCACGGACCCCCCCGGGGAGAGCACAGATACGCAGTATTTT. This translates into CATDPPGESTDTQYF.

The chain carries TRBV27 and TRBJ2-1; 11 nucleotides agree with TRBD2. The CDR3 contains 17 residues. Germline lookup yields CDR1 MNHEY and CDR2 SMNVEV (reference sequence). V gave up 3 bases and J gave up 0 bases; unmatched junction bases: 4. The CDR3 region is CASSLRLAGTSYNEQFF. DNA for the CDR3: TGTGCCAGCAGTTTGCGACTAGCGGGGACCTCCTACAATGAGCAGTTCTTC.

V is TRBV23-1 and J is TRBJ2-7; 8 bases align to TRBD1. TRBV23-1 counts as an open reading frame of uncertain function. The CDR3 sequence is 14 residues long. Trimming took 3 bases from V and 3 from J; bases not matched to a gene: 4. The CDR3 DNA reads TGCGCCAGCAGTCATCGGACAGGGAGCTACGAGCAGTACTTC. It is translated as CASSHRTGSYEQYF.

V gene TRBV10-1 combines with J gene TRBJ2-1; 8 bases match TRBD2. V dropped 0 bases and J dropped 7; count of bases not matched to a gene: 20. Germline V gene data show CDR1 as WNHNN and CDR2 as SYGVQD (reference sequence). The CDR3 has 20 residues. The CDR3 DNA follows: TGCGCCAGCAGTGAGTCGAGGGGACTAGGCCCCCGGCGGGACCCGAATGAGCAGTTCTTC. This sequence encodes CASSESRGLGPRRDPNEQFF.

J is TRBJ2-1 and V is TRBV28; D is ambiguous. Trimming took 1 base from V and 5 from J, leaving 6 bases between them. CDR1 and CDR2 from the germline V gene are MDHEN and SYDVKM. The CDR3 loop spans 13 amino acids. Here the CDR3 DNA reads TGTGCCAGCAGTTTATACCGAGACAATGAGCAGTTCTTC. It yields the protein CASSLYRDNEQFF.

V is TRBV5-4 and J is TRBJ2-2, with TRBD1 matching 7 bases. In germline, CDR1 is SGHNT, CDR2 YYREEE (reference sequence). V was pared by 5 bases and J by 6 bases, with 7 bases of the junction left unmatched. This CDR3 is built from 14 residues. CDR3 protein: CASSFDRDSGELFF. The CDR3 nucleotides are TGTGCCAGCAGTTTTGACAGGGATTCCGGGGAGCTGTTTTTT.

The chain employs TRBV3-1 (or the pseudogene TRBV3-2) and TRBJ1-4; D not certain. The CDR3 is 12 amino acids. The ends were cut back, 2 bases at V and 12 bases at J, with 10 bases in the middle. Germline CDR1 and CDR2: LGHDT and YNNKEL (reference sequence). CDR3 bases: TGTGCCAGCAGCCAACCTGCGAGGGAACTGTTTTTT. Protein: CASSQPARELFF.

The rearrangement joins TRBV19 to TRBJ2-4; tentative D call: TRBD1 (6 bases). The germline gives CDR1 LNHDA, CDR2 SQIVND (reference sequence). The length of the CDR3 is 15 residues. Trimming left V 5 bases short and J 4 bases short, with 15 bases between. In nucleotides, the CDR3 is TGTGCCAGTAGTGAGCGATCTCAGGGGAAAAACATTCAGTACTTC. Protein product: CASSERSQGKNIQYF.

The chain has TRBV28 and TRBJ1-2; 10 bases are shared with TRBD1. Germline CDR1 reads MDHEN; CDR2 reads SYDVKM. Unmatched junction bases numbered 15, after V lost 6 bases and J lost 5 bases. The CDR3 totals 17 residues. CDR3 protein: CASRPGTGARWRYGYTF. The CDR3 nucleotides are TGTGCCAGCAGGCCCGGGACAGGGGCCCGGTGGAGGTATGGCTACACCTTC.

The chain couples TRBV3-1 (or the pseudogene TRBV3-2) to TRBJ2-5, with D possibly matching TRBD2 (5 bases). V lost 5 bases to trimming and J lost 1 base, with 8 bases between them. Per germline, CDR1 LGHDT and CDR2 YNNKEL (reference sequence). This CDR3 has 13 amino acids. CDR3 protein: CASSARGQETQYF. The DNA for the CDR3 is TGTGCCAGCAGCGCACGGGGCCAAGAGACCCAGTACTTC.

This chain joins TRBV6-4 and TRBJ2-3; maybe TRBD2 (5 bases). The length of the CDR3 is 15 residues. Germline CDR1 MRHNA, CDR2 SNTAGT. V was clipped by 4 bases and J by 3 bases, with 14 bases between them. The CDR3 DNA sequence: TGTGCCAGCAGTGTGAGGGCAGAAGGGACAGATACGCAGTATTTT. Residues: CASSVRAEGTDTQYF.

The rearrangement joins TRBV19 to TRBJ1-1, with unresolved D. Germline loops: CDR1 LNHDA, CDR2 SQIVND (reference sequence). This CDR3 comprises 14 residues. The V end was cut by 1 base, the J end by 0 bases, with 6 bases between. CDR3 protein: CASSIGQLNTEAFF. CDR3 DNA sequence: TGTGCCAGTAGTATAGGACAATTGAACACTGAAGCTTTCTTT. The complete variable domain, with remaining parts taken from reference TRBV19 and TRBJ1-1, reads DGGITQSPKYLFRKEGQNVTLSCEQNLNHDAMYWYRQDPGQGLRLIYYSQIVNDFQKGDIAEGYSVSREKKESFPLTVTSAQKNPTAFYLCASSIGQLNTEAFFGQGTRLTVV.

The chain couples TRBV7-9 to TRBJ1-2; 7 bases fit TRBD1. Germline assignment: CDR1 SEHNR and CDR2 FQNEAQ (reference sequence). CDR3 length equals 14 residues. Unmatched junction bases numbered 7, after V lost 5 bases and J lost 4 bases. The CDR3 loop is CASSPNRGGYGYTF. In DNA, the CDR3 is TGTGCCAGCAGCCCGAACAGGGGTGGCTATGGCTACACCTTC.

This chain links TRBV7-2 with TRBJ2-7, with D tentatively TRBD1 (6 bases). There are 15 residues in the CDR3. From germline, CDR1 is SGHTA and CDR2 FQGNSA. V was clipped by 1 base and J by 9 bases, with 19 bases between them. The CDR3 coding sequence is TGTGCCAGCAGCTTAGTCTGGGGGCCGGAGAATGTGCAGTACTTC. It encodes CASSLVWGPENVQYF. Variable domain in full (rest from reference TRBV7-2 and TRBJ2-7): GAGVSQSPSNKVTEKGKDVELRCDPISGHTALYWYRQSLGQGLEFLIYFQGNSAPDKSGLPSDRFSAERTGGSVSTLTIQRTQQEDSAVYLCASSLVWGPENVQYFGPGTRLTVT.

CDR3 sequence (DNA): TGTGCCACCAGTGAACCGTCGGGGGGAGGGCTAGGTGAGCAGTTCTTC. Translation: CATSEPSGGGLGEQFF. This sequence joins TRBV24-1 and TRBJ2-1; 7 positions agree with TRBD2. The CDR3 contains 16 residues. From germline, CDR1 is KGHDR and CDR2 SFDVKD. Unmatched junction bases numbered 14, after V lost 4 bases and J lost 9 bases.

This sequence joins TRBV18 and TRBJ2-2; tentatively, D is TRBD2 (6 bases). Trimming left V 5 bases short and J 6 bases short, with 19 bases between. This CDR3 is built from 16 residues. Germline assignment: CDR1 KGHSH and CDR2 LQKENI. In DNA form, the CDR3 reads TGTGCCAGCTCAGTACAAAGGGGAGGAGGCGCCGGGGAGCTGTTTTTT. Encoded protein: CASSVQRGGGAGELFF.

The chain uses TRBV6-2 or TRBV6-3 and TRBJ2-5; tentatively, D is TRBD2 (5 bases). Germline lookup yields CDR1 MNHEY and CDR2 SVGEGT. Trimming took off 6 bases at V and 3 bases at J, with 17 bases between the two ends. This CDR3 comprises 15 residues. This chain's CDR3 is CASSVRRGYEETQYF. CDR3 in DNA: TGTGCCAGCAGCGTGAGGAGAGGGTATGAAGAGACCCAGTACTTC.

The chain couples TRBV7-2 to TRBJ2-3; D possibly corresponds to TRBD1 (5 bases). The germline gives CDR1 SGHTA, CDR2 FQGNSA. The CDR3 extends over 15 amino acids. Trimming stripped 5 bases from V and 3 bases from J, with 15 bases between. CDR3 residues: CASSLQEIGTDTQYF. The CDR3 DNA reads as TGTGCCAGCAGCCTACAGGAGATCGGGACAGATACGCAGTATTTT.

The chain links TRBV10-3 to TRBJ1-6; a weak D match, TRBD1 (5 bases). V was clipped by 0 bases and J by 4 bases, with 10 bases between them. The CDR3 extends over 16 amino acids. Germline V lookup: CDR1 ENHRY, CDR2 SYGVKD. The CDR3: CAISESGTAYNSPLHF. CDR3 bases: TGTGCCATCAGTGAGTCAGGGACTGCTTATAATTCACCCCTCCACTTT.

The J gene is TRBJ2-3, the V gene TRBV20-1; 7 nucleotides agree with TRBD1. V lost 3 bases, J lost 3 bases, and 6 bases stayed unmatched. This CDR3 region has 14 residues. Germline values: CDR1 DFQATT, CDR2 SNEGSKA (reference sequence). As DNA, the CDR3 is TGCAGTGCTAGTTTTAGACAGGGTACAGATACGCAGTATTTT. Residues: CSASFRQGTDTQYF.